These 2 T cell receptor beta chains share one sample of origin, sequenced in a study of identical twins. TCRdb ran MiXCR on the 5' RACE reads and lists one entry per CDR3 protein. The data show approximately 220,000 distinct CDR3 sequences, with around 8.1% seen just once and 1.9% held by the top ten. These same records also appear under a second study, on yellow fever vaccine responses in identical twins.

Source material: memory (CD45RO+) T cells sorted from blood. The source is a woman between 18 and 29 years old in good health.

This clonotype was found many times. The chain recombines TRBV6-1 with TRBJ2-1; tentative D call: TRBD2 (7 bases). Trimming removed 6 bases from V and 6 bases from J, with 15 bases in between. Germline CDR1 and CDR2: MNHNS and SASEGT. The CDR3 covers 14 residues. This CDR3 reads CASRWGGAFNEQFF. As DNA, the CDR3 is TGTGCCAGCAGATGGGGGGGGGCCTTCAATGAGCAGTTCTTC.

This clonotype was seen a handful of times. Here the CDR3 DNA reads TGTGCCACCTATCCTACTTCCCTGGTCTCCAATGAGCAGTTCTTC. Protein sequence: CATYPTSLVSNEQFF. This chain uses TRBV6-1 with TRBJ2-1, with no clear D. Trimming shortened V by 10 bases and J by 6 bases, and 22 bases separated the two germline ends. The CDR3 length is 15 residues. Per germline, CDR1 MNHNS and CDR2 SASEGT.